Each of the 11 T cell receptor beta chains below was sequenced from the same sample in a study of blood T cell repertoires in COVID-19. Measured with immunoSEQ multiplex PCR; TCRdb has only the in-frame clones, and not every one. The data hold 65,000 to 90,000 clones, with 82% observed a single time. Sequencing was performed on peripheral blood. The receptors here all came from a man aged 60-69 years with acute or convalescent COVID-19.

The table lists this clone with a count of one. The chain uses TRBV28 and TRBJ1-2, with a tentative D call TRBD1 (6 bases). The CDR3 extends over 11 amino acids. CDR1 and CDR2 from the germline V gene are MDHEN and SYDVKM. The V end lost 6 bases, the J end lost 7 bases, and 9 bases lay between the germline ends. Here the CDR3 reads CASSYRVGYTF. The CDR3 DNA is TGTGCCAGCAGCTACAGGGTTGGCTACACCTTC.

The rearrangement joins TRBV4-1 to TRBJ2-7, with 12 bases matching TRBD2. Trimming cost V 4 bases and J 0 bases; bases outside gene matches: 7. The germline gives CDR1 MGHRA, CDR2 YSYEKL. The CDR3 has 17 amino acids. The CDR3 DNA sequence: TGCGCCAGCAGCCCGGGACAGGGACTAGCGGGCTCCTACGAGCAGTACTTC. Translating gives CASSPGQGLAGSYEQYF.

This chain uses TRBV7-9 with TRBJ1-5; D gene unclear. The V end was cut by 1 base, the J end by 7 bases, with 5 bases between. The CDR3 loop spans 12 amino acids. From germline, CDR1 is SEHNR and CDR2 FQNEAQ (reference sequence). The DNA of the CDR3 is TGTGCCAGCAGCTTAGGAGAACAGCCCCAGCATTTT. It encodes CASSLGEQPQHF.

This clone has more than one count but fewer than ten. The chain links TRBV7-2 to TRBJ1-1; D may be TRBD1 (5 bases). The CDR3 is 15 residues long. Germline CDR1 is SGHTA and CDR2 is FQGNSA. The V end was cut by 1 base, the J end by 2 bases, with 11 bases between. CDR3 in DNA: TGTGCCAGCAGCTTAGTTGGGGGGGGAAACACTGAAGCTTTCTTT. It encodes CASSLVGGGNTEAFF.

The CDR3 sequence is CASSSTAGTSREQYF. Written as DNA, the CDR3 is TGTGCCAGCAGTTCCACCGCCGGGACTAGCCGCGAGCAGTACTTC. The chain has TRBV7-9 and TRBJ2-7, with 9 bases matching TRBD2. This CDR3 has 15 amino acids. V gave up 6 bases and J gave up 6 bases; unmatched junction bases: 12. Germline values: CDR1 SEHNR, CDR2 FQNEAQ (reference sequence).

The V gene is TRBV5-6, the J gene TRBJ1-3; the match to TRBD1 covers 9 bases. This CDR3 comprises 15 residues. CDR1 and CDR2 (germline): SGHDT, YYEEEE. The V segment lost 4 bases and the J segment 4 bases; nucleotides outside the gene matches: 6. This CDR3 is CASSPGQGGGNTIYF. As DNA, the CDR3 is TGTGCCAGCAGCCCGGGACAGGGAGGAGGAAACACCATATATTTT.

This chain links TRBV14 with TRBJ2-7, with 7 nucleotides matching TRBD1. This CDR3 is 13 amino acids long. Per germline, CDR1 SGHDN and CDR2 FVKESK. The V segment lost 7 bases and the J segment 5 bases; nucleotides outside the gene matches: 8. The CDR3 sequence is CASKGAIFDEQYF. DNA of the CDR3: TGTGCCAGCAAGGGGGCAATTTTCGACGAGCAGTACTTC.

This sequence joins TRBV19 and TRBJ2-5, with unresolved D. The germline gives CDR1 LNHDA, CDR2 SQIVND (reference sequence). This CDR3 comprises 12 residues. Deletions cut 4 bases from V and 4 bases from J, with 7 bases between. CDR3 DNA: TGTGCCAGTAGTACACGAGCAGAGACCCAGTACTTC. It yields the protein CASSTRAETQYF.

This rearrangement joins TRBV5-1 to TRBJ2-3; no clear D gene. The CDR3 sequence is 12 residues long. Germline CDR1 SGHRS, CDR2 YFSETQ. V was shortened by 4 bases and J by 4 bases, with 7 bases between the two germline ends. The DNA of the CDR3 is TGCGCCAGCAGCCGGTTATCAGATACGCAGTATTTT. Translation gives CASSRLSDTQYF. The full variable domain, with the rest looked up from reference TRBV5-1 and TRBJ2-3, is KAGVTQTPRYLIKTRGQQVTLSCSPISGHRSVSWYQQTPGQGLQFLFEYFSETQRNKGNFPGRFSGRQFSNSRSEMNVSTLELGDSALYLCASSRLSDTQYFGPGTRLTVL.

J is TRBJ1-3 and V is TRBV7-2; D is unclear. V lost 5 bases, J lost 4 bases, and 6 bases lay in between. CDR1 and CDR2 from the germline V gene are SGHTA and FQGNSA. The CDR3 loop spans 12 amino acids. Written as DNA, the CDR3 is TGTGCCAGCAGCGGGCAGGGAAACACCATATATTTT. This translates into CASSGQGNTIYF.

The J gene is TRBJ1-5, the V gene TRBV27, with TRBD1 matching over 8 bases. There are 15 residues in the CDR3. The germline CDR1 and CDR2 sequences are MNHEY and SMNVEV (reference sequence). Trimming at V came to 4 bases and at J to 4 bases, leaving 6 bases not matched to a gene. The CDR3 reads CASSYRGARNQPQHF. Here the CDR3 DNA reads TGTGCCAGCAGTTACAGGGGGGCACGAAATCAGCCCCAGCATTTT.